This T cell receptor beta chain was obtained from a study of CD8+ T cells in alopecia areata. TCR sequencing used cDNA made by reverse transcription of extracted RNA. Some clones are missing from TCRdb's copy, which holds only in-frame ones; the method was immunoSEQ multiplex PCR. The table lists about 220,000 clones, about three fifths of them singletons. Treatment of the sample: oral pan-JAK inhibitor, 5-10 mg twice daily. In alopecia areata patients, both lesional scalp punch biopsies and peripheral blood were collected. There are a few counts of this clone. The CDR3 has 14 residues. Trimming cost V 3 bases and J 2 bases, with 8 bases left between them. Looked up from germline, CDR1 is MNHEY and CDR2 is SMNVEV (reference sequence).

The sample was CD4+ T cells sorted from blood, taken at week 4, from a patient treated with tofacitinib. The receptor's source is a human donor with alopecia areata. V usage is TRBV27 and J usage is TRBJ1-5; weak D call: TRBD1 (5 bases). The CDR3 region has the DNA TGTGCCAGCAGTTTGAGGGGTGGCAATCAGCCCCAGCATTTT. Protein product: CASSLRGGNQPQHF.